This T cell receptor (beta chain) was captured by sequencing in a study of post-analysis software for immune sequencing data. Study summary: Both relapsing-remitting and secondary progressive multiple sclerosis featured among the disease courses, as did progressive-relapsing multiple sclerosis. Study-level results: Controls had significantly higher normalized Chao1 diversity than multiple sclerosis patients. In patients, about 5 TRBV segments were more frequent than in controls, with TRBV5-6, TRBV5-1 and TRBV20-1 among them. Under F measure analysis, samples from one preparation batch co-clustered strongly.

The CDR3 length is 16 residues. CDR1 is KGHDR and CDR2 is SFDVKD in the germline V gene. V shed 2 bases, J shed 4 bases, and the junction held 6 bases outside the gene matches. As for this clonotype: The target antigen is unknown.

Unique molecular identifiers were built into the TCR beta cDNA libraries. TCRdb ran MiXCR on the PCR reads and lists one entry per CDR3 protein. The sample lists roughly 160,000 distinct CDR3 sequences, 30% to 45% occurring once. Here the sequenced sample was blood, taken after autologous hematopoietic stem cell transplantation. This TCR came from a girl aged 5-17 years with multiple sclerosis. The V and J genes are TRBV24-1 and TRBJ2-3, with 9 bases matching TRBD2. The DNA of the CDR3 is TGTGCCACCAGTGATTACGGTAGCGGGAGAGCAGATACGCAGTATTTT. It is translated as CATSDYGSGRADTQYF.